Listed here are 27 T cell receptor beta chains from one sample, sequenced in a study of vaccination and CD4 T cells after COVID-19. Antigen specificity for these receptors is unknown. Cultured CD4+ T cell DNA was sequenced using the Oncomine TCR Beta short-read assay. Via MiXCR, TCRdb re-called the PCR reads, giving one row per CDR3 protein. The sample holds roughly 18,000 distinct CDR3 sequences, about half seen once. Described treatment: roughly nine-day PBMC culture with coronavirus spike peptide pools or control peptides (ViraFEST assay). Sequencing used CD4+ T cells from blood, cultured in vitro. Receptor source: a human donor who had recovered from COVID-19.

This chain uses TRBV12-3 or TRBV12-4 with TRBJ1-3; a possible D gene is TRBD1 (6 bases). V was trimmed by 6 bases and J by 5 bases, leaving 8 bases between them. The CDR3 is 12 residues long. In DNA, the CDR3 is TGTGCCAGCAGCCGGGGGCGAAACACCATATATTTT. It translates to CASSRGRNTIYF.

Points on this clonotype: The germline gene is not matched at one end of the junction; a read error may be the cause. The chain has TRBV7-2 and TRBJ1-5, with D possibly matching TRBD1 (6 bases). Germline V gene data show CDR1 as SGHTA and CDR2 as FQGNSA. This CDR3 region has 14 residues. CDR3 in DNA: TGTGCCAGCAGCCTCACAGGGTTCAATCGGCCCCAGCATTTT. The encoded protein is CASSLTGFNRPQHF.

The J gene is TRBJ2-5, the V gene TRBV20-1; D gene unclear. Per the germline V gene, CDR1 is DFQATT and CDR2 is SNEGSKA (reference sequence). The V end was cut by 1 base, the J end by 5 bases, with 2 bases between. CDR3 size: 10 residues. The CDR3 region has the DNA TGCAGTGCTAGAGTTGAGACCCAGTACTTC. Translation: CSARVETQYF.

This clonotype has just a few counts. The V and J genes are TRBV6-1 and TRBJ1-2; TRBD1 aligns across 9 bases. V was clipped by 6 bases and J by 9 bases; unmatched bases: 11. CDR1 and CDR2 from the germline V gene are MNHNS and SASEGT. The CDR3 runs 14 residues. CDR3 region: CASSLSGTGKRYTF. The DNA of the CDR3 is TGTGCCAGCAGCCTATCCGGGACAGGGAAACGCTACACCTTC.

This sequence joins TRBV18 and TRBJ2-7, with D maybe TRBD2 (6 bases). Germline CDR1 is KGHSH and CDR2 is LQKENI. V was clipped by 4 bases and J by 0 bases, with 10 bases between them. The CDR3 is made up of 14 amino acids. CDR3 region: CASSQGLVSYEQYF. The CDR3 DNA sequence: TGTGCCAGCTCACAGGGACTGGTCTCCTACGAGCAGTACTTC. Filled out from reference TRBV18 and TRBJ2-7, the complete variable domain reads NAGVMQNPRHLVRRRGQEARLRCSPMKGHSHVYWYRQLPEEGLKFMVYLQKENIIDESGMPKERFSAEFPKEGPSILRIQQVVRGDSAAYFCASSQGLVSYEQYFGPGTRLTVT.

The chain combines TRBV6-1 with TRBJ1-2, with D unresolved. With 6 bases removed from V and 0 bases from J, the gap between germline ends came to 11 bases. CDR3 length equals 14 residues. Germline CDR1 MNHNS, CDR2 SASEGT. The CDR3 nucleotides are TGTGCCAGCAGCCCTGCTCCGACTAACTATGGCTACACCTTC. Its translation is CASSPAPTNYGYTF.

The chain carries TRBV7-2 and TRBJ1-5; 8 bases are a match to TRBD1. Germline loops: CDR1 SGHTA, CDR2 FQGNSA. The CDR3 has 15 amino acids. V gave up 1 base and J gave up 5 bases; unmatched junction bases: 4. The CDR3 DNA follows: TGTGCCAGCAGCTTAGGAGAGACAGGGGATCAGCCCCAGCATTTT. Amino acids: CASSLGETGDQPQHF. The whole variable domain, filled in from reference TRBV7-2 and TRBJ1-5, reads GAGVSQSPSNKVTEKGKDVELRCDPISGHTALYWYRQSLGQGLEFLIYFQGNSAPDKSGLPSDRFSAERTGGSVSTLTIQRTQQEDSAVYLCASSLGETGDQPQHFGDGTRLSIL.

The chain has TRBV11-2 and TRBJ2-3; possibly TRBD1 or TRBD2 for D (7 bases each). There are 16 residues in the CDR3. V was clipped by 5 bases and J by 1 base, with 16 bases between them. From germline, CDR1 is SGHAT and CDR2 FQNNGV. The CDR3 sequence is CASSLSTGRGTDTQYF. CDR3 DNA sequence: TGTGCCAGCAGCCTTTCGACAGGGAGGGGCACAGATACGCAGTATTTT.

The rearrangement links TRBV6-4 to TRBJ1-6; TRBD1 is a possible D gene (6 bases). This CDR3 is built from 19 residues. Germline CDR1 and CDR2: MRHNA and SNTAGT. V dropped 10 bases and J dropped 7 bases, with 32 bases sitting between them. The CDR3 DNA is TGTGCCACCCAGAGGGGTGGTGGTTCCCGGGACATCCAAAATTCACCCCTCCACTTT. Residues: CATQRGGGSRDIQNSPLHF.

This chain joins TRBV20-1 and TRBJ1-5; perhaps TRBD1 as D (6 bases). CDR1 is DFQATT, CDR2 SNEGSKA, per germline (reference sequence). Trimming took 4 bases from V and 0 from J, leaving 22 bases between them. The length of the CDR3 is 18 residues. DNA for the CDR3: TGCAGTGCTATTCGACCCGGGGGCCGAGGGAATAGCAATCAGCCCCAGCATTTT. It specifies CSAIRPGGRGNSNQPQHF.

This clonotype was observed a few times. The chain joins TRBV10-2 to TRBJ1-1, with D perhaps matching TRBD1 (6 bases). The V gene's germline CDR1 is WSHSY and CDR2 SAAADI. Deletions cut 4 bases from V and 1 base from J, with 7 bases between. The CDR3 loop spans 13 amino acids. The CDR3 is CASSGTANTEAFF. DNA for the CDR3: TGCGCCAGCAGTGGGACAGCGAACACTGAAGCTTTCTTT.

This chain uses TRBV6-2 or TRBV6-3 with TRBJ2-3; 12 positions agree with TRBD1. This CDR3 is built from 16 residues. CDR1 MNHEY and CDR2 SVGEGT come from the germline V gene. J lost 3 bases, V lost 5 bases, and 6 bases had no gene match. The CDR3 coding sequence is TGTGCCAGCAGTAGACCGGGACAGGGGGCAACAGATACGCAGTATTTT. It is translated as CASSRPGQGATDTQYF.

There are a few counts of this clonotype. The chain joins TRBV20-1 to TRBJ1-2, with 7 positions matching TRBD1. The CDR3 sequence is 14 residues long. The germline CDR1 and CDR2 sequences are DFQATT and SNEGSKA (reference sequence). Germline trimming cut 2 bases from V and 2 bases from J; bases unmatched to any gene: 5. CDR3 sequence reads: CSARTGTENYGYTF. Here the CDR3 DNA reads TGCAGTGCTAGAACCGGGACAGAAAACTATGGCTACACCTTC.

V usage is TRBV12-5 and J usage is TRBJ1-1, with D unresolved. V lost 6 bases and J 1 base, leaving 9 bases between the germline ends. Germline V gene data show CDR1 as LGHNT and CDR2 as FRNRAP. The CDR3 is 13 amino acids. For the CDR3, the DNA is TGTGCTAGTGGCCCAGACAAGAACACTGAAGCTTTCTTT. It specifies CASGPDKNTEAFF.

The chain is built from TRBV20-1 and TRBJ1-1; TRBD1 aligns across 9 bases. The V gene end was trimmed by 0 bases and the J gene end by 0 bases; junction bases not matched to a gene: 5. This CDR3 is built from 16 residues. The germline CDR1 and CDR2 sequences are DFQATT and SNEGSKA (reference sequence). CDR3 sequence reads: CSARDEGTGMNTEAFF. In DNA, the CDR3 is TGCAGTGCTAGAGATGAGGGGACAGGGATGAACACTGAAGCTTTCTTT.

Within the sample, this clonotype is medium-sized. The rearrangement joins TRBV6-2 or TRBV6-3 to TRBJ1-5; 8 positions match TRBD1. With V trimmed by 5 bases and J by 6 bases, 6 bases remained unmatched. CDR1 MNHEY and CDR2 SVGEGT come from the germline V gene. The CDR3 extends over 14 amino acids. The CDR3 region has the DNA TGTGCCAGCAGTCAGCCAGGGGGCGCTCAGCCCCAGCATTTT. It encodes CASSQPGGAQPQHF.

This clonotype was observed a few times. J is TRBJ1-2 and V is TRBV27; D is ambiguous. The CDR3 has 14 amino acids. V was pared by 2 bases and J by 2 bases, with 9 bases between. Germline assignment: CDR1 MNHEY and CDR2 SMNVEV (reference sequence). CDR3 protein: CASSLRVPNYGYTF. DNA for the CDR3: TGTGCCAGCAGTTTACGGGTACCCAACTATGGCTACACCTTC.

Of note for this clonotype: The junction differs from germline at one of its ends, possibly a read error. This chain links TRBV7-7 with TRBJ1-3, with TRBD1 matching 9 bases. The CDR3 runs 14 residues. Germline V CDR1 and CDR2: SSHAT, FNYEAQ (reference sequence). The CDR3 region is CASSDGTGGNTIYF. The CDR3 nucleotides are TGTGCTAGCAGCGACGGGACAGGGGGAAACACCATATATTTT.

The chain uses TRBV20-1 and TRBJ1-2; D possibly corresponds to TRBD1 (6 bases). Trimming took 3 bases from V and 8 from J, leaving 13 bases between them. The germline V gene encodes CDR1 DFQATT and CDR2 SNEGSKA (reference sequence). The CDR3 has 12 amino acids. DNA of the CDR3: TGCAGTGCTAGTCAGGGGCTAAAAGGCTACACCTTC. This encodes CSASQGLKGYTF.

This clonotype occurred a few times. The chain has TRBV2 and TRBJ2-2; no clear D. Between the trimmed V and J ends, which lost 3 bases and 3 bases, there was a span of 5 bases. The CDR3 covers 13 residues. CDR1 and CDR2 (germline): SNHLY, FYNNEI. The CDR3: CASSDQYTGELFF. CDR3 sequence (DNA): TGTGCCAGCAGTGACCAGTACACCGGGGAGCTGTTTTTT.

The chain joins TRBV2 to TRBJ2-5; 7 bases line up with TRBD2. This CDR3 is built from 15 residues. The trim removed 4 bases at V and 4 bases at J, leaving 9 bases unmatched. The V gene's germline CDR1 is SNHLY and CDR2 FYNNEI. CDR3 loop: CASSAVAGGGETQYF. CDR3 nucleotide sequence: TGTGCCAGCAGTGCGGTAGCGGGCGGCGGAGAGACCCAGTACTTC.

This chain joins TRBV20-1 and TRBJ2-1; D uncertain. This CDR3 region has 14 residues. V shed 2 bases and J shed 0 bases, with 8 bases lying between them. Germline V lookup: CDR1 DFQATT, CDR2 SNEGSKA (reference sequence). CDR3: CSARSRLSYNEQFF. CDR3 DNA: TGCAGTGCTAGAAGTCGACTCTCCTACAATGAGCAGTTCTTC.

The chain uses TRBV28 and TRBJ1-5, with 8 bases that match TRBD1. V dropped 4 bases and J dropped 0; count of bases not matched to a gene: 5. Germline V gene sequence: CDR1 MDHEN, CDR2 SYDVKM. The CDR3 length is 16 residues. The CDR3 DNA is TGTGCCAGCAGTTGGCAGGGACAGGTTAGCAATCAGCCCCAGCATTTT. Its translation is CASSWQGQVSNQPQHF. Combining the CDR3 with reference TRBV28 and TRBJ1-5 gives the whole variable domain DVKVTQSSRYLVKRTGEKVFLECVQDMDHENMFWYRQDPGLGLRLIYFSYDVKMKEKGDIPEGYSVSREKKERFSLILESASTNQTSMYLCASSWQGQVSNQPQHFGDGTRLSIL.

The chain uses TRBV18 and TRBJ2-5; TRBD2 aligns across 7 bases. V shed 6 bases, J shed 5 bases, and the junction held 9 bases outside the gene matches. CDR3 length: 14 residues. Per the germline V gene, CDR1 is KGHSH and CDR2 is LQKENI. The CDR3 DNA reads TGTGCCAGCTCTCCTCTCGGGGGAGGGGAGACCCAGTACTTC. Translated: CASSPLGGGETQYF.

The J gene is TRBJ1-5, the V gene TRBV15; D not resolved. The CDR3 extends over 14 amino acids. The germline V gene encodes CDR1 LNHNV and CDR2 YYDKDF (reference sequence). The V end lost 5 bases, the J end lost 3 bases, and 11 bases lay between the germline ends. CDR3 in DNA: TGTGCCACCAGCGGGGTGGGCGCCAATCAGCCCCAGCATTTT. Translated: CATSGVGANQPQHF.

The rearrangement joins TRBV20-1 to TRBJ2-5, with 10 nucleotides matching TRBD2. The CDR3 spans 15 residues. V trimming: 6 bases; J trimming: 5 bases; junction bases outside the gene matches: 12. CDR1 is DFQATT and CDR2 is SNEGSKA in the germline V gene (reference sequence). CDR3 sequence: CSALSGGPPGETQYF. CDR3 nucleotide sequence: TGCAGTGCGCTTAGCGGGGGGCCCCCTGGGGAGACCCAGTACTTC.

The chain uses TRBV7-2 and TRBJ1-6; 10 bases are a match to TRBD1. This CDR3 comprises 15 residues. V dropped 5 bases and J dropped 8; count of bases not matched to a gene: 6. Germline-derived CDR1 and CDR2 are SGHTA and FQGNSA. The CDR3 sequence is CASSTPGQGYSPLHF. The CDR3 region has the DNA TGTGCCAGCAGCACTCCGGGACAGGGGTATTCACCCCTCCACTTT. The variable domain in full, completed from reference TRBV7-2 and TRBJ1-6, reads GAGVSQSPSNKVTEKGKDVELRCDPISGHTALYWYRQSLGQGLEFLIYFQGNSAPDKSGLPSDRFSAERTGGSVSTLTIQRTQQEDSAVYLCASSTPGQGYSPLHFGNGTRLTVT.